This T cell receptor (beta chain) stems from a study of blood T cells in healthy people across ages. It was with a sample-barcoded 5' primer and a J-beta primer mix that a second PCR of roughly 7 to 12 cycles was run. Each cDNA molecule was tagged by a template-switch adaptor that had 12 random nucleotides. A single record per CDR3 protein comes from TCRdb applying MiXCR to the 5' RACE reads. Of about 840,000 distinct CDR3 sequences listed, 25% to 35% are singletons. This CDR3 is 13 amino acids long. V was cut by 6 bases and J by 6 bases, with 15 bases left in between. CDR1 is SNHLY, CDR2 FYNNEI, per germline. These data were likewise used in another study, on T cells of mothers and their children.

The V gene is TRBV2, the J gene TRBJ2-7; tentative D call: TRBD2 (6 bases). Sequencing was performed on blood. The TCR was taken from a woman between 40 and 55 years old in good health. The CDR3 sequence is CASRLAGPSEQYF. In DNA, the CDR3 is TGTGCCAGCAGGCTCGCGGGACCCAGCGAGCAGTACTTC.